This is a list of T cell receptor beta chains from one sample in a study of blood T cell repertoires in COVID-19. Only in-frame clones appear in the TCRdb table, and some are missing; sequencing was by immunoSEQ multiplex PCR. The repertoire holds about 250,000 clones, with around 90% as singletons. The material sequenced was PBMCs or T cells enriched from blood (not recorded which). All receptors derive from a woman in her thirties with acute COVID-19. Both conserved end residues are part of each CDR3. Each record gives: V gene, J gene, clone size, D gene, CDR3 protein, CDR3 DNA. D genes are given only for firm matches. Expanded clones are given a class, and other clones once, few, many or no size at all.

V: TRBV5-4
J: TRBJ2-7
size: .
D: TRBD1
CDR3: CASSLDRGSDEQYF
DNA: TGTGCCAGCAGCTTAGACAGGGGATCAGACGAGCAGTACTTC

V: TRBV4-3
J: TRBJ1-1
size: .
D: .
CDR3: CASSQENSRNTEAFF
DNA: TGCGCCAGCAGCCAAGAAAACAGCAGGAACACTGAAGCTTTCTTT

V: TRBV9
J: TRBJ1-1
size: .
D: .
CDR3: CASSVGAGTEAFF
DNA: TGTGCCAGCAGCGTAGGGGCCGGCACTGAAGCTTTCTTT

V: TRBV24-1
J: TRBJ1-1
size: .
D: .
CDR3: CATSDLNQGKNTEAFF
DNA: TGTGCCACCAGTGATTTGAATCAGGGTAAGAACACTGAAGCTTTCTTT

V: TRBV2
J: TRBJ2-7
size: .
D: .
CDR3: CASSEAVANEQYF
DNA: TGTGCCAGCAGTGAAGCGGTGGCAAACGAGCAGTACTTC

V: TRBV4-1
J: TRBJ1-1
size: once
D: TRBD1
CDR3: CASSQGDRPEAFF
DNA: TGCGCCAGCAGCCAAGGGGACAGGCCTGAAGCTTTCTTT

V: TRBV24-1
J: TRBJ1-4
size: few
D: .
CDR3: CATSGLGVGEKLFF
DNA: TGTGCCACCAGTGGCTTGGGCGTTGGCGAAAAACTGTTTTTT

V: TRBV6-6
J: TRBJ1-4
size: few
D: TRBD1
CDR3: CASSPYWDRVWGEKLFF
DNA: TGTGCCAGCAGTCCCTATTGGGACAGGGTATGGGGTGAAAAACTGTTTTTT

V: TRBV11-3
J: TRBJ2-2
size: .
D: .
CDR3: CASSLSQGNTGELFF
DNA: TGTGCCAGCAGCTTATCCCAGGGCAACACCGGGGAGCTGTTTTTT

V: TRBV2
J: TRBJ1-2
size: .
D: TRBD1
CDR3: CANRPGQGRDYGYTF
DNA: TGTGCCAACCGTCCGGGACAGGGTAGGGACTATGGCTACACCTTC

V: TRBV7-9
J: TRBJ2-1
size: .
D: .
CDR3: CASSLGSASSYNEQFF
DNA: TGTGCCAGCAGCTTAGGGTCAGCGAGCTCCTACAATGAGCAGTTCTTC

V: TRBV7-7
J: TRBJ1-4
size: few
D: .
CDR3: CASSRWNEGFGEKLFF
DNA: TGTGCTAGCAGCAGGTGGAACGAGGGCTTTGGGGAAAAACTGTTTTTT

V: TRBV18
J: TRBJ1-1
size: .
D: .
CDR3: CASSPMRFGGWNTEAFF
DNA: TGTGCCAGCTCACCAATGAGGTTCGGGGGGTGGAACACTGAAGCTTTCTTT

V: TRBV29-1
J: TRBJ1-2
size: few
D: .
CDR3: CSVEDSVWGQDGYTF
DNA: TGCAGCGTTGAAGATAGTGTGTGGGGGCAGGATGGCTACACCTTC

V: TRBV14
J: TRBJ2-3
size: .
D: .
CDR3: CASSQSRGSTDTQYF
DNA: TGTGCCAGCAGCCAATCAAGGGGTAGCACAGATACGCAGTATTTT

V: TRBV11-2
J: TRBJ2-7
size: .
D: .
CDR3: CASSLGQPYEQYF
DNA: TGTGCCAGCAGCTTAGGACAGCCTTACGAGCAGTACTTC

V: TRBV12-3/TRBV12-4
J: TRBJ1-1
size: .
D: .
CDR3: CASSWGDFEAFF
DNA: TGTGCCAGCAGCTGGGGCGACTTTGAAGCTTTCTTT

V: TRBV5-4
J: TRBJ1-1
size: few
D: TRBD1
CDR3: CASSRDSQNTEAFF
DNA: TGTGCCAGCAGCCGGGACAGCCAGAACACTGAAGCTTTCTTT

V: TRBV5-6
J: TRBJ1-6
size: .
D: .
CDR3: CASSWGDSPLHF
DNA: TGTGCCAGCAGCTGGGGCGATTCACCCCTCCACTTT

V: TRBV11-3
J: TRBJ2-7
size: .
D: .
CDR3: CASSLGAGVEQYF
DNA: TGTGCCAGCAGCTTAGGGGCAGGGGTCGAGCAGTACTTC

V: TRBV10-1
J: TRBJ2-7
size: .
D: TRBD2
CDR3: CASNRRPSGCYYEQYF
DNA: TGCGCCAGCAACCGTCGGCCTAGCGGATGCTACTACGAGCAGTACTTC

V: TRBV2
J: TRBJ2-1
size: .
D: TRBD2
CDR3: CASSELADNEQFF
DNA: TGTGCCAGCAGTGAACTAGCGGACAATGAGCAGTTCTTC

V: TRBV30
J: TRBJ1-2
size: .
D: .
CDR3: CAWSVYREGYTF
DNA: TGTGCCTGGAGTGTGTACAGGGAAGGCTACACCTTC

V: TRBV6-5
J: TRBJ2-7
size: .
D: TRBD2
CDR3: CATRAGLYSYEQYF
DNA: TGTGCCACCAGAGCGGGGTTATACTCCTACGAGCAGTACTTC

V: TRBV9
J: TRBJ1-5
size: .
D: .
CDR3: CASSVGGGLNQPQHF
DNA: TGTGCCAGCAGCGTAGGAGGCGGACTCAATCAGCCCCAGCATTTT

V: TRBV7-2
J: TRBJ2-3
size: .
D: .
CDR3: CASNPRGNTQYF
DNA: TGTGCCAGCAACCCACGGGGAAATACGCAGTATTTT

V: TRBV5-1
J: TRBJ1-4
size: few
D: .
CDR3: CASSSSGEREKLFF
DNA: TGCGCCAGCAGCTCATCGGGGGAGCGTGAAAAACTGTTTTTT

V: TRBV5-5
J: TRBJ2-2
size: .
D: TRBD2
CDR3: CASNSSGGVPGELFF
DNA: TGTGCCAGCAACTCTAGCGGGGGGGTACCCGGGGAGCTGTTTTTT

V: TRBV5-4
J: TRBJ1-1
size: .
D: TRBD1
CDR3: CASRPTGYTEAFF
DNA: TGTGCCAGCAGGCCGACAGGGTACACTGAAGCTTTCTTT

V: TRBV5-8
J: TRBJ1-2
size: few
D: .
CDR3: CASSLVPGPNYGYTF
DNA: TGTGCCAGCAGCTTGGTGCCAGGTCCTAACTATGGCTACACCTTC

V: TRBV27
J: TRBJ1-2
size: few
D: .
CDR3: CASSKVQGHGYTF
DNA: TGTGCCAGTTCGAAGGTACAGGGTCATGGCTACACCTTC

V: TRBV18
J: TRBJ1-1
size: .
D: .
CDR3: CASSPPRGGAFF
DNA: TGTGCCAGCTCACCACCGAGGGGGGGCGCTTTCTTT

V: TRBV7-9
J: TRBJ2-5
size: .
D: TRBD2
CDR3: CASSPRTSGGQETQYF
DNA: TGTGCCAGCAGCCCTAGGACTAGCGGGGGTCAAGAGACCCAGTACTTC

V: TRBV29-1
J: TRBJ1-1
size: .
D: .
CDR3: CSVTRGANTEAFF
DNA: TGCAGCGTTACCCGCGGGGCGAACACTGAAGCTTTCTTT

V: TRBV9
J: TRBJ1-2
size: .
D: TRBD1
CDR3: CASSAPRGGQALRYGYTF
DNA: TGTGCCAGCAGCGCCCCCCGAGGAGGACAGGCCCTTCGATATGGCTACACCTTC

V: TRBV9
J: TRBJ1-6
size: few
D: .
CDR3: CASSVGETYNSPLHF
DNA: TGTGCCAGCAGCGTAGGGGAGACCTATAATTCACCCCTCCACTTT

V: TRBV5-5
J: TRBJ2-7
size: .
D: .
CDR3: CASSSTMGGYEQYF
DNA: TGTGCCAGCAGCTCCACCATGGGGGGCTACGAGCAGTACTTC

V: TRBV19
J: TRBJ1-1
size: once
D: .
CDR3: CASSSWEGRPEAFF
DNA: TGTGCCAGTAGTTCGTGGGAGGGGAGGCCTGAAGCTTTCTTT

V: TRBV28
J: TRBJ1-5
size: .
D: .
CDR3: CASDLGHPSNQPQHF
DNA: TGTGCCAGCGACTTGGGACACCCAAGCAATCAGCCCCAGCATTTT

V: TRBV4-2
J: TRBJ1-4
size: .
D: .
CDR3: CASSQDRGGQLHEKLFF
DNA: TGTGCCAGCAGCCAAGATAGGGGCGGACAGCTTCATGAAAAACTGTTTTTT

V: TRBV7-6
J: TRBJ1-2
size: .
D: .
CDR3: CASSSRRGVFYGYTF
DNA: TGTGCCAGCAGCTCCCGGAGGGGAGTCTTCTATGGCTACACCTTC

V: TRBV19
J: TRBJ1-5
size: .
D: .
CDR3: CASSVQGGNQPQHF
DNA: TGTGCCAGTAGTGTTCAGGGTGGCAATCAGCCCCAGCATTTT

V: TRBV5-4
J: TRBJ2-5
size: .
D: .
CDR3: CASSLVDGSGQETQYF
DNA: TGTGCCAGCAGCTTGGTGGACGGCTCGGGGCAAGAGACCCAGTACTTC

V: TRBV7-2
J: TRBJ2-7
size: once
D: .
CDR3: CASSRGGTASSYEQYF
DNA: TGTGCCAGCAGCCGTGGGGGCACAGCAAGCTCCTACGAGCAGTACTTC

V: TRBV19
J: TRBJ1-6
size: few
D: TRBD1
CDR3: CASSTGQGNSPLHF
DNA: TGTGCCAGTAGTACGGGACAGGGAAATTCACCCCTCCACTTT

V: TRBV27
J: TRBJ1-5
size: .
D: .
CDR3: CASSLSGRNSNQPQHF
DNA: TGTGCCAGCAGTTTATCTGGCAGAAATAGCAATCAGCCCCAGCATTTT

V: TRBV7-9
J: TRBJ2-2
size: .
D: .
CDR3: CASSLAGHTYGELFF
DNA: TGTGCCAGCAGCTTAGCGGGACATACATACGGGGAGCTGTTTTTT

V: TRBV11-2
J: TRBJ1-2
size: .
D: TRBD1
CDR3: CASKRTGGLANYGYTF
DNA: TGTGCCAGCAAAAGGACAGGGGGCTTAGCTAACTATGGCTACACCTTC

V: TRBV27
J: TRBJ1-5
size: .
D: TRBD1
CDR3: CASSFTGAVFRNQPQHF
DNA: TGTGCCAGCAGTTTCACAGGGGCGGTGTTCCGCAATCAGCCCCAGCATTTT

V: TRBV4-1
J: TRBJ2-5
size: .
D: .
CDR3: CASSQGGHTQETQYF
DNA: TGCGCCAGCAGCCAAGGGGGACATACGCAAGAGACCCAGTACTTC

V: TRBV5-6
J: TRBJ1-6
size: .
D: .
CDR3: CASSLDLRDSPLHF
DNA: TGTGCCAGCAGCTTGGACCTCAGGGATTCACCCCTCCACTTT

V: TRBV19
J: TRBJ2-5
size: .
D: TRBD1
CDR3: CASSPSGQGRETQYF
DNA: TGTGCCAGTAGTCCTTCCGGACAGGGACGGGAGACCCAGTACTTC

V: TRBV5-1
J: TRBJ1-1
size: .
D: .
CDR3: CASSFGQNTEAFF
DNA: TGCGCCAGCAGCTTTGGACAGAACACTGAAGCTTTCTTT

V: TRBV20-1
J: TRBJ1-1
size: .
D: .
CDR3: CSASGDMNTEAFF
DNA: TGCAGTGCTAGTGGAGACATGAACACTGAAGCTTTCTTT

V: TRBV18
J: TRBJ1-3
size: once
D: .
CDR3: CASSPLPQGGDNTIYF
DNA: TGTGCCAGCTCACCACTTCCCCAGGGAGGGGACAACACCATATATTTT